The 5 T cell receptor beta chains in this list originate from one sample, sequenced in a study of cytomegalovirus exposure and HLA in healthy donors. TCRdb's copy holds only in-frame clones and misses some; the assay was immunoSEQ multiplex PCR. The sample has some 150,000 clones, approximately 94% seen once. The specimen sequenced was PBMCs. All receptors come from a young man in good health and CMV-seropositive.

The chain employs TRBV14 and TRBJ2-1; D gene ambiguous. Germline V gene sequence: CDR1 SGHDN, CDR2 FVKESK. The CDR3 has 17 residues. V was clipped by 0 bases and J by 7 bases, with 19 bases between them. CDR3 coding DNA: TGTGCCAGCAGCCAAGATGTATTACATGACTGGTCGAATGAGCAGTTCTTC. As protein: CASSQDVLHDWSNEQFF. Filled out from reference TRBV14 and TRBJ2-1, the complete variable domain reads EAGVTQFPSHSVIEKGQTVTLRCDPISGHDNLYWYRRVMGKEIKFLLHFVKESKQDESGMPNNRFLAERTGGTYSTLKVQPAELEDSGVYFCASSQDVLHDWSNEQFFGPGTRLTVL.

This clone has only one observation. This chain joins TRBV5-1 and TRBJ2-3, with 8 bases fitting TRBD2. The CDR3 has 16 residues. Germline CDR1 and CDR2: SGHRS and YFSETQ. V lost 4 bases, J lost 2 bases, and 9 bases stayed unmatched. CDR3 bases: TGCGCCAGCAGCGCGGGACTAGTTAGGGACACAGATACGCAGTATTTT. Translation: CASSAGLVRDTDTQYF.

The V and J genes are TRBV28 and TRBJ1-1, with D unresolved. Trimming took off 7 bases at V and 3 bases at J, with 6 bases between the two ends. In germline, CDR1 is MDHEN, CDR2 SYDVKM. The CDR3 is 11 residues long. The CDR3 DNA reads TGTGCCAGCACCTCGGACACTGAAGCTTTCTTT. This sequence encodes CASTSDTEAFF. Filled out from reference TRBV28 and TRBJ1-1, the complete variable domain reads DVKVTQSSRYLVKRTGEKVFLECVQDMDHENMFWYRQDPGLGLRLIYFSYDVKMKEKGDIPEGYSVSREKKERFSLILESASTNQTSMYLCASTSDTEAFFGQGTRLTVV.

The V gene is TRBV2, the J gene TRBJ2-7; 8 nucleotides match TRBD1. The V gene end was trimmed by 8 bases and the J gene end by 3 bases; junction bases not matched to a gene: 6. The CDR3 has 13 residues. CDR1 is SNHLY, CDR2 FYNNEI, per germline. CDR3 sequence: CASCPGQGYEQYF. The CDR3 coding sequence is TGTGCCAGCTGCCCAGGACAGGGCTACGAGCAGTACTTC.

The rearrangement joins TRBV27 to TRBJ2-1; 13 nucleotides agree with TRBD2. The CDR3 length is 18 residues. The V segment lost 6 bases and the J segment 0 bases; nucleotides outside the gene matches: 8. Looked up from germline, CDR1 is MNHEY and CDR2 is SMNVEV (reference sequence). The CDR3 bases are TGTGCCAGCAGAGAGGGACTAGCGGGACCTAGCTCCTACAATGAGCAGTTCTTC. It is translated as CASREGLAGPSSYNEQFF.